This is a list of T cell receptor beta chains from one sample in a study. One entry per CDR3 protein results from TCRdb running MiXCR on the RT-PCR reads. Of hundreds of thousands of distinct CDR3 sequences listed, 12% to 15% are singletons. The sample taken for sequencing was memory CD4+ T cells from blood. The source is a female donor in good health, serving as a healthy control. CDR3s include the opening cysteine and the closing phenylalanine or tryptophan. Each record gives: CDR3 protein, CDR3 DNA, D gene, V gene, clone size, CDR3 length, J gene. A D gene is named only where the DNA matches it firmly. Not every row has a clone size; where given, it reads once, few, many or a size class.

CATSDLGGSLYEQYF | TGTGCCACCAGTGATTTGGGCGGGAGCCTCTACGAGCAGTACTTC | TRBD2 | TRBV24-1 | few | 15 | TRBJ2-7
CASSERGEGEAFF | TGTGCCAGCAGTGAACGCGGAGAAGGCGAAGCTTTCTTT | NA | TRBV6-1 | few | 13 | TRBJ1-1
CASSQDSGRAGGHTEAFF | TGCGCCAGCAGCCAAGATAGTGGCCGGGCAGGGGGGCACACTGAAGCTTTCTTT | TRBD1 | TRBV4-1 | NA | 18 | TRBJ1-1
CASSLEGTGQRNTGELFF | TGCGCCAGCAGCTTGGAAGGTACCGGACAGAGGAACACCGGGGAGCTGTTTTTT | NA | TRBV5-1 | few | 18 | TRBJ2-2
CSGTGGGNTIYF | TGCAGCGGGACAGGGGGAGGAAACACCATATATTTT | TRBD1 | TRBV29-1 | few | 12 | TRBJ1-3
CSAPHGVSTDTQYF | TGCAGTGCCCCACACGGGGTAAGCACAGATACGCAGTATTTT | NA | TRBV20-1 | NA | 14 | TRBJ2-3
CASSSQTGIELENGYTF | TGTGCCAGCAGCTCTCAGACAGGGATAGAATTGGAGAATGGCTACACCTTC | TRBD1 | TRBV5-6 | NA | 17 | TRBJ1-2
CSARSGLAGGPDTQYF | TGCAGTGCTAGATCGGGACTAGCGGGGGGGCCAGATACGCAGTATTTT | TRBD2 | TRBV20-1 | NA | 16 | TRBJ2-3
CATSDLSGEGGYTF | TGTGCCACCAGTGATTTGTCGGGGGAGGGTGGCTACACCTTC | NA | TRBV24-1 | NA | 14 | TRBJ1-2
CAISGGGQTNTGELFF | TGTGCCATCAGTGGAGGGGGACAGACGAACACCGGGGAGCTGTTTTTT | TRBD1 | TRBV10-3 | many | 16 | TRBJ2-2
CASRDGGGSNEQFF | TGTGCCAGCAGGGATGGGGGCGGGAGCAATGAGCAGTTCTTC | NA | TRBV11-2 | NA | 14 | TRBJ2-1